This T cell receptor (beta chain) was observed in a study of T cell responses to AZD1222 COVID-19 vaccine. General study findings and limits: Baseline seropositives among AZD1222 recipients totaled only 5 to 7.

On this clone itself: What it binds is unknown.

The V end was cut by 3 bases, the J end by 3 bases, with 5 bases between. Germline V gives CDR1 MNHEY, CDR2 SMNVEV (reference sequence). The CDR3 is 13 amino acids. Sequencing used immunoSEQ multiplex PCR; TCRdb keeps in-frame clones, though not all of them. The table has about 110,000 clones, about nine tenths seen once. The rearrangement links TRBV27 to TRBJ2-2; D gene ambiguous. Sample: peripheral blood, taken on day 0 of AZD1222 vaccination. This TCR derives from an adult in good health. CDR3 DNA: TGTGCCAGCAGTTTCGGTTACACCGGGGAGCTGTTTTTT. This gives the protein CASSFGYTGELFF.